This TCR beta chain is drawn from a study of blood T cells in healthy people across ages. Of note for this clonotype: Its target is not known.

General observations from the study: Older age went with lower TCR beta diversity per million T cells, in a roughly linear way. Investigators treated diversity estimates from one million T cells as underestimates.

Per sample, a minimum of 6.5 million PBMCs were isolated. Per sample, extraction of total RNA gave at least 5.5 micrograms in every case. The use of a sample-barcoded 5' primer and a J-beta primer mix characterized a second PCR of about 7 to 12 cycles. MiXCR, run by TCRdb on the 5' RACE reads, gives a single entry per CDR3 protein. The table records approximately 800,000 distinct CDR3 sequences, 30% to 45% of them present only once. The sample consisted of blood. This receptor was taken from a young man in good health.

The CDR3 DNA is TGTGCCAGCATGGACAGGCCGCCCTACGAGCAGTACTTC. Translating it yields CASMDRPPYEQYF. This chain uses TRBV6-2 or TRBV6-3 with TRBJ2-7; TRBD1 aligns across 7 bases. With V trimmed by 7 bases and J by 2 bases, 5 bases remained unmatched. The germline gives CDR1 MNHEY, CDR2 SVGEGT. The CDR3 covers 13 residues.